This T cell receptor beta chain is from a study of identical twins. In TCRdb, the 5' RACE reads were re-called with MiXCR into one record per CDR3 protein. This sample has 200,000 or so distinct CDR3 sequences; about 7.5% occur once, and the top ten carry approximately 2%. Germline V CDR1 and CDR2: SEHNR, FQNEAQ (reference sequence). The V end was cut by 4 bases, the J end by 14 bases, with 15 bases between. CDR3 length: 12 residues. The sample also formed part of further work on yellow fever vaccine responses in identical twins.

The chain carries TRBV7-9 and TRBJ2-1, with no clear D. Material for sequencing was memory (CD45RO+) T cells sorted from blood. The TCR was taken from a woman aged 18-29 years in good health. The CDR3: CASSSTQPWEFF. The CDR3 DNA sequence: TGTGCCAGCAGCTCTACCCAACCTTGGGAGTTCTTC.